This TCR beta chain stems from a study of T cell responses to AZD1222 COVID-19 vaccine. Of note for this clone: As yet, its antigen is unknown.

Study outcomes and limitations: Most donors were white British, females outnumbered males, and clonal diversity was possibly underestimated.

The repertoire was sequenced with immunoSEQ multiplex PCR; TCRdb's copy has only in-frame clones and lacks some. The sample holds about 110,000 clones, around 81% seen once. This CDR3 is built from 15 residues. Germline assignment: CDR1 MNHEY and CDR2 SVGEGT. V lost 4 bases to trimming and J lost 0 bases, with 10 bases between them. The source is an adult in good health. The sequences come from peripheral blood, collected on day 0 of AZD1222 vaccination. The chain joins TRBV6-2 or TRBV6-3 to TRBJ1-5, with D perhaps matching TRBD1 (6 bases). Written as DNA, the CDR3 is TGTGCCAGCAGTTGGACAGACTATAGCAATCAGCCCCAGCATTTT. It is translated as CASSWTDYSNQPQHF.